The TCR beta chain under discussion was sequenced for a study of PD-1 blockade in classical Hodgkin lymphoma. All patients experienced relapse after autologous stem cell transplantation, and brentuximab vedotin exposure was variable. Out of thawed PBMCs, magnetic negative selection purified CD4+ T cells. The table came from immunoSEQ multiplex PCR; TCRdb's copy has only in-frame clones and leaves some out. The data show 25,000 to 35,000 clones, 65% to 90% seen once. Comments on this clone: Its matching antigen is unknown.

Study-wide points: Whoever responded completely had baseline diversity much like that seen in newly diagnosed patients. At C4D1, TCR diversity had climbed significantly for CD4+ cells, though not for CD8+ cells.

V gave up 4 bases and J gave up 3 bases; unmatched junction bases: 2. The germline gives CDR1 SGHRS, CDR2 YFSETQ. The CDR3 runs 13 residues. Specimen: CD4+ T cells from blood, collected at baseline. The V gene is TRBV5-1, the J gene TRBJ1-1, with TRBD1 identical over 8 bases. The sequence came from a human donor with classical Hodgkin lymphoma. CDR3 DNA: TGCGCCAGCAGCAAACAGGGGGACACTGAAGCTTTCTTT. Residues: CASSKQGDTEAFF.